This paragraph reports one TCR beta chain. Its antigen remains unknown. This entry comes from a study of cytomegalovirus exposure and HLA in healthy donors. Across the study: The roughly 100 million unique TCR beta sequences, from 150 million to 200 million T cells, were found by an earlier analysis.

60 Vbeta and 13 Jbeta primers were used in PCR. Produced via immunoSEQ multiplex PCR; TCRdb's table is partial and in-frame only. In the table there are some 150,000 clones, roughly 80% of which are singletons. Germline-derived CDR1 and CDR2 are LNHDA and SQIVND (reference sequence). With V trimmed by 5 bases and J by 3 bases, 7 bases remained unmatched. CDR3 length: 15 amino acids. Study-level results: In presence/absence analyses, roughly uniform sequencing depth across donors was assumed. Apart from CMV serostatus, no immune exposure information was available.

When sampled, the donors appeared nominally healthy, though they likely had unrecorded immune exposures. The TCR sequence derives from a woman between 18 and 29 years old in good health and CMV-seronegative. The genes are TRBV19 and TRBJ2-1, with 7 bases lining up with TRBD1. Sequences were obtained from PBMCs. CDR3 bases: TGTGCCAGTAGTGAATACAGGGGCCTCTACAATGAGCAGTTCTTC. This encodes CASSEYRGLYNEQFF.